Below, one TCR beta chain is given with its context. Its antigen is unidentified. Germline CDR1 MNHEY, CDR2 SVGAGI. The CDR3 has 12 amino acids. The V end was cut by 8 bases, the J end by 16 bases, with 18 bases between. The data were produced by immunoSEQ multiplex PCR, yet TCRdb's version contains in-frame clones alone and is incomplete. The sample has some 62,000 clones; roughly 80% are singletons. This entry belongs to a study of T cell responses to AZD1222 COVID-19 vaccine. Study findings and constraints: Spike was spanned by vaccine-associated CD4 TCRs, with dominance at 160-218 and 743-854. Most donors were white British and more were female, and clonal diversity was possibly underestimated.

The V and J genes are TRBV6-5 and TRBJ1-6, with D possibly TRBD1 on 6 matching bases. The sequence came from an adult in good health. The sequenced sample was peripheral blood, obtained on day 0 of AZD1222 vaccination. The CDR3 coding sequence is TGTGCCAGCCGAAGGGCCGAGGGGGATCTCCACTTT. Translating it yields CASRRAEGDLHF.